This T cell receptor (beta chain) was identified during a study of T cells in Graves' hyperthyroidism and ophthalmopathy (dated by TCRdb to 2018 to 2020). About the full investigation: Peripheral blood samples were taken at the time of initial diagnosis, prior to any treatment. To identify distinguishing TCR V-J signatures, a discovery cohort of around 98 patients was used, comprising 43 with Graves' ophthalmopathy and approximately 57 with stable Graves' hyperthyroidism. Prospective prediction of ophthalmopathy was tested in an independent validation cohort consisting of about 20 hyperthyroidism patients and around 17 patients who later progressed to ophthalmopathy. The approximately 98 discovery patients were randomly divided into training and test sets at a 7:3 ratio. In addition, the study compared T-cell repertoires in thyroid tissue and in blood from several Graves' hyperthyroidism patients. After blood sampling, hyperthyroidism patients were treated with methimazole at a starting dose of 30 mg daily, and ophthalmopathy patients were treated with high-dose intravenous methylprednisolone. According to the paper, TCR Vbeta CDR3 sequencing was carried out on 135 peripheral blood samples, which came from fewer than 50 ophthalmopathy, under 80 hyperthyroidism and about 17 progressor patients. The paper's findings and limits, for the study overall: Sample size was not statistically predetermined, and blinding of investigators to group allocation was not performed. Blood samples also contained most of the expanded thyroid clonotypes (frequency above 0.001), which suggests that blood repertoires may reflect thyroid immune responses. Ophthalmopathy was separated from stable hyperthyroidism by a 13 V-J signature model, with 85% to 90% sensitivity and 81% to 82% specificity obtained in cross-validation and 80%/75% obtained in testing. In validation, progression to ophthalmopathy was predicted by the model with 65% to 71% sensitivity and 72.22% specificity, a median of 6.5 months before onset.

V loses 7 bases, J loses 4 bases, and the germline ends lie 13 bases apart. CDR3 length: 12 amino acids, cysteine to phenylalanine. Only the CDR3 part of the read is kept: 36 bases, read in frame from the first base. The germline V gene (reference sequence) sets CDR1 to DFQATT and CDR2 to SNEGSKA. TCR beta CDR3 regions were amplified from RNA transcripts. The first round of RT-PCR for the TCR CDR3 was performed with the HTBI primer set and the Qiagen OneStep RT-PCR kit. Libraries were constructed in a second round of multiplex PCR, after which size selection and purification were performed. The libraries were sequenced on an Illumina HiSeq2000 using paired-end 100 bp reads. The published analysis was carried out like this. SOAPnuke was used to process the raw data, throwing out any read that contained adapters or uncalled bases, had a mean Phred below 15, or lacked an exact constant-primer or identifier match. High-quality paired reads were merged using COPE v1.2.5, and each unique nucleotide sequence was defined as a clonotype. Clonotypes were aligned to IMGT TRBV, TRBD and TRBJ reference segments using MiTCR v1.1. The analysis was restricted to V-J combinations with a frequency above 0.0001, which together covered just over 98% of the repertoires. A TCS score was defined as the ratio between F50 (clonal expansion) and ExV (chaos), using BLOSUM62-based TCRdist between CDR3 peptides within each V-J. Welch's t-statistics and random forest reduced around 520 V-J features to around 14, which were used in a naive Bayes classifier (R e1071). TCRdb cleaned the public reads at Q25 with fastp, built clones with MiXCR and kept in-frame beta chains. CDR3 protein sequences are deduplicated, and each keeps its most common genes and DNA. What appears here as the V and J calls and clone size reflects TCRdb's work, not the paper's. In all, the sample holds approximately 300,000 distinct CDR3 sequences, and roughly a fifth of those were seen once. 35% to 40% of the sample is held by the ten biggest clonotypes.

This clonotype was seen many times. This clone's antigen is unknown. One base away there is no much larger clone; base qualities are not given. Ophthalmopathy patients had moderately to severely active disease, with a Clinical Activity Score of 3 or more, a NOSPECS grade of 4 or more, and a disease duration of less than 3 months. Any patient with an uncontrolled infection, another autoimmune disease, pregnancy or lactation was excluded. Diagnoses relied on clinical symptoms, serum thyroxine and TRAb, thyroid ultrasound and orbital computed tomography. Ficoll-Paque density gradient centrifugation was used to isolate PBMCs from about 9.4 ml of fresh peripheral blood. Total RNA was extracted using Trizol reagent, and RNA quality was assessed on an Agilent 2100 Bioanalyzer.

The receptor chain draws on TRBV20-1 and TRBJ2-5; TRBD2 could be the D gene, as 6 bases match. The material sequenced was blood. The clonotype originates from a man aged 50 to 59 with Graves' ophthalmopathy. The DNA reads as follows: TGCAGTGTGCGGGGTGGGGGAGAGACCCAGTACTTC. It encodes CSVRGGGETQYF.